Sequencing of this T cell receptor beta chain was carried out in a study of T cells after yellow fever vaccination. To note about this clonotype: The antigen remains undetermined.

Germline V lookup: CDR1 SGHDN, CDR2 FVKESK. V lost 1 base, J lost 4 bases, and 6 bases lay in between. The CDR3 is 13 amino acids. General study findings and limits: From the bulk population, abundant clonotypes could contaminate and appear within FACS-sorted repertoires. The appearance of a small share of clonotypes in both CD4 and CD8 compartments was observed.

A 5'RACE template-switching step, the method used to make TCR cDNA, added a universal primer site and UMIs. TCRdb independently ran MiXCR on the 5' RACE reads; one entry per CDR3 protein. The repertoire holds about 260,000 distinct CDR3 sequences, with approximately 13% as singletons. Source: CD4+ T cells sorted from PBMCs, taken 45 days after the yellow fever booster vaccination. This TCR was recovered from a man aged 25 to 45 who received the YFV17D yellow fever vaccine. V usage is TRBV14 and J usage is TRBJ2-3; no clear D gene. The CDR3 loop reads CASSQVGSDTQYF. Written as DNA, the CDR3 is TGTGCCAGCAGCCAAGTAGGATCAGATACGCAGTATTTT. The complete variable domain, with remaining parts taken from reference TRBV14 and TRBJ2-3, reads EAGVTQFPSHSVIEKGQTVTLRCDPISGHDNLYWYRRVMGKEIKFLLHFVKESKQDESGMPNNRFLAERTGGTYSTLKVQPAELEDSGVYFCASSQVGSDTQYFGPGTRLTVL.